This entry features one T cell receptor beta chain sequence. Its antigen is currently unknown. Germline V gene lookup returns CDR1 LNHDA and CDR2 SQIVND (reference sequence). The CDR3 covers 17 residues. Trimming removed 1 base at V and 5 bases at J, with 21 bases between. With 60 Vbeta and 13 Jbeta primers, the PCR was carried out. Libraries were prepared by immunoSEQ multiplex PCR; TCRdb keeps only in-frame clonotypes and omits some of them. The sample includes about 130,000 clones. This specimen belongs to a study of cytomegalovirus exposure and HLA in healthy donors. Notes on the study in general: Rates of TCR association differed by HLA locus in a later analysis, with DRB1 highest and HLA-C lowest. Roughly uniform sequencing depth across donors was assumed, possibly incorrectly. A likely sequencing artifact accounted for one observed cluster of highly shared sequence variants. Analyzed later, most CMV-associated TCR beta chains appeared HLA-restricted.

The sequence derives from a man in his forties or fifties in good health and CMV-seronegative. The rearrangement links TRBV19 to TRBJ2-7; possible D gene TRBD1, 5 bases. Sequencing was performed on PBMCs. This CDR3 is CASSIGTTWQGLDEQYF. CDR3 nucleotide sequence: TGTGCCAGTAGTATAGGAACAACATGGCAGGGTCTCGACGAGCAGTACTTC.